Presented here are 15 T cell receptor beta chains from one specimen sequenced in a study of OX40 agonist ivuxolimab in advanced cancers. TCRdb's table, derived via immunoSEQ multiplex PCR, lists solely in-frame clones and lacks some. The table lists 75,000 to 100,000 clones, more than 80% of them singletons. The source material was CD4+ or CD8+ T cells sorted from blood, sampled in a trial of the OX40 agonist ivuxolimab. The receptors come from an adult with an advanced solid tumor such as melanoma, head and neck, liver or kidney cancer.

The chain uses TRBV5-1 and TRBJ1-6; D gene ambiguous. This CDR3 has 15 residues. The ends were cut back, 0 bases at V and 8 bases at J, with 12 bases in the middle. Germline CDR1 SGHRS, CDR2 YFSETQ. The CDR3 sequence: CASSLDTVEDSPLHF. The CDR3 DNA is TGCGCCAGCAGCTTGGATACCGTGGAGGATTCACCCCTCCACTTT.

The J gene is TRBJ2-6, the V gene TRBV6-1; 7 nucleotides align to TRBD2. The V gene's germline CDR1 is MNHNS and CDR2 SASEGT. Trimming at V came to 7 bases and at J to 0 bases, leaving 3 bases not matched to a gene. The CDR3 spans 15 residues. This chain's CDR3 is CASKGGSSGANVLTF. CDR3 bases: TGTGCCAGCAAGGGAGGGAGCTCTGGGGCCAACGTCCTGACTTTC.

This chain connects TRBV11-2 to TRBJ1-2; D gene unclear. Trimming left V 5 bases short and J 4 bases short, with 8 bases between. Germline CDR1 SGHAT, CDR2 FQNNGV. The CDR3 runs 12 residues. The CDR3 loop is CASSPDGYGYTF. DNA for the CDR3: TGTGCCAGCAGCCCCGACGGCTATGGCTACACCTTC.

CDR3 residues: CASSPGTGNTYEQYV. In nucleotides, the CDR3 is TGTGCCAGCAGTCCCGGGACAGGGAATACCTACGAGCAGTACGTC. The genes are TRBV6-5 and TRBJ2-7; 9 bases are shared with TRBD1. The CDR3 is 15 amino acids. Trimming cost V 5 bases and J 2 bases; bases outside gene matches: 7. Per germline, CDR1 MNHEY and CDR2 SVGAGI.

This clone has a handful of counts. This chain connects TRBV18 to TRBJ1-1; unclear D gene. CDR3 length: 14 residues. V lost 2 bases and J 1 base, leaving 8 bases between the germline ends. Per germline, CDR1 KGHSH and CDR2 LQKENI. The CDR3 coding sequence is TGTGCCAGCTCACCAGGGATAAAGAACACTGAAGCTTTCTTT. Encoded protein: CASSPGIKNTEAFF. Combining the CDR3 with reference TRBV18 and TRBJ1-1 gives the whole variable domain NAGVMQNPRHLVRRRGQEARLRCSPMKGHSHVYWYRQLPEEGLKFMVYLQKENIIDESGMPKERFSAEFPKEGPSILRIQQVVRGDSAAYFCASSPGIKNTEAFFGQGTRLTVV.

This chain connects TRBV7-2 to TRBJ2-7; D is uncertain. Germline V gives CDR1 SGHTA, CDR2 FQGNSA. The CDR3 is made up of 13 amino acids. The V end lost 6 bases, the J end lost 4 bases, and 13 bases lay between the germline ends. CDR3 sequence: CASSGARQYEQYF. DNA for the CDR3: TGTGCCAGCAGTGGAGCCCGACAATACGAGCAGTACTTC.

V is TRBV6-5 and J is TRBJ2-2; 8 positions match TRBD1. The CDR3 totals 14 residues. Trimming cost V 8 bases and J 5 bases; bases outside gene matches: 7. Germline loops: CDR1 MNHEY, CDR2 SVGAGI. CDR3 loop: CASRDRGRTGELFF. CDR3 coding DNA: TGTGCCAGCCGAGACAGGGGCCGGACCGGGGAGCTGTTTTTT.

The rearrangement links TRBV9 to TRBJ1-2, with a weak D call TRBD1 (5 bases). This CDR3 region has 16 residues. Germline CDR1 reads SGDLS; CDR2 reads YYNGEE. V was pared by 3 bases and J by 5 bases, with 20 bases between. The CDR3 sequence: CASSADLFGAGYGYTF. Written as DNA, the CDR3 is TGTGCCAGCAGCGCAGATCTGTTCGGGGCCGGTTATGGCTACACCTTC.

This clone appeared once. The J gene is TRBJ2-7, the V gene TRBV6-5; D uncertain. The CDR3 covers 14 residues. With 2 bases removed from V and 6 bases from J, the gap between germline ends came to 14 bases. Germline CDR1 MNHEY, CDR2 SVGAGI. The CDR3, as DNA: TGTGCCAGCAGTTACGCGCCAACCGTCCCCGAGCAGTACGTC. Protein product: CASSYAPTVPEQYV.

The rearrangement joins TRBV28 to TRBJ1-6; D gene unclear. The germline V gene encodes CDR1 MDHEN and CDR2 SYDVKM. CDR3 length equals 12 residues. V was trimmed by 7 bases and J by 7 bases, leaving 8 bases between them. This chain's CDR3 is CASKTSNSPLHF. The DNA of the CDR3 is TGTGCCAGCAAAACGAGCAATTCACCCCTCCACTTT.

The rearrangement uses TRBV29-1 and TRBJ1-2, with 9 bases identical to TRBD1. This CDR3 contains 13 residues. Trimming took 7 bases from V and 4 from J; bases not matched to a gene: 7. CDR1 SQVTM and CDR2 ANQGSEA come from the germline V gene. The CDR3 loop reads CSGTGGAGYGYTF. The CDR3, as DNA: TGCAGCGGTACAGGGGGCGCCGGCTATGGCTACACCTTC.

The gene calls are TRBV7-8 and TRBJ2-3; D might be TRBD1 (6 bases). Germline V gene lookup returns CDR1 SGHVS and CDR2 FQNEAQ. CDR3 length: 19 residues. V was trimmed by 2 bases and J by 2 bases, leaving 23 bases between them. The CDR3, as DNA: TGTGCCAGCAGCTTATTTTTAAGGGGCCGCCGGACAGACACAGATACGCAGTATTTT. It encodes CASSLFLRGRRTDTDTQYF. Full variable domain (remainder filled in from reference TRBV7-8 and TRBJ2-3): GAGVSQSPRYKVAKRGQDVALRCDPISGHVSLFWYQQALGQGPEFLTYFQNEAQLDKSGLPSDRFFAERPEGSVSTLKIQRTQQEDSAVYLCASSLFLRGRRTDTDTQYFGPGTRLTVL.

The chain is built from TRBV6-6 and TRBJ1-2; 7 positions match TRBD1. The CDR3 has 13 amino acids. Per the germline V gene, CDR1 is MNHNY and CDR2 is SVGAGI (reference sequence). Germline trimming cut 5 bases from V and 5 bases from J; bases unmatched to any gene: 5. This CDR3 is CASSLGTAYGYTF. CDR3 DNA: TGTGCCAGCAGTCTTGGGACAGCGTATGGCTACACCTTC.

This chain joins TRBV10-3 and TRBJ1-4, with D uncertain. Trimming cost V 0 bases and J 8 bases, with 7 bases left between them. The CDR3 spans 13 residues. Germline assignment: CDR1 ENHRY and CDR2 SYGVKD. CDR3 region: CAISESGSEKLFF. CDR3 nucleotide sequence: TGTGCCATCAGTGAGTCTGGAAGCGAAAAACTGTTTTTT.

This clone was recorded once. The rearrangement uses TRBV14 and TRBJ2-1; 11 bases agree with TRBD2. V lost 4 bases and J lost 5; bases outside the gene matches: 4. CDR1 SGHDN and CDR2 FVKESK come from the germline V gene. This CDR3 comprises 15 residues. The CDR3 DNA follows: TGTGCCAGCAGCCGTAGCGGGGGGGTTCACAATGAGCAGTTCTTC. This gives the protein CASSRSGGVHNEQFF. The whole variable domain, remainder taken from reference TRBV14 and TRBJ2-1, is EAGVTQFPSHSVIEKGQTVTLRCDPISGHDNLYWYRRVMGKEIKFLLHFVKESKQDESGMPNNRFLAERTGGTYSTLKVQPAELEDSGVYFCASSRSGGVHNEQFFGPGTRLTVL.